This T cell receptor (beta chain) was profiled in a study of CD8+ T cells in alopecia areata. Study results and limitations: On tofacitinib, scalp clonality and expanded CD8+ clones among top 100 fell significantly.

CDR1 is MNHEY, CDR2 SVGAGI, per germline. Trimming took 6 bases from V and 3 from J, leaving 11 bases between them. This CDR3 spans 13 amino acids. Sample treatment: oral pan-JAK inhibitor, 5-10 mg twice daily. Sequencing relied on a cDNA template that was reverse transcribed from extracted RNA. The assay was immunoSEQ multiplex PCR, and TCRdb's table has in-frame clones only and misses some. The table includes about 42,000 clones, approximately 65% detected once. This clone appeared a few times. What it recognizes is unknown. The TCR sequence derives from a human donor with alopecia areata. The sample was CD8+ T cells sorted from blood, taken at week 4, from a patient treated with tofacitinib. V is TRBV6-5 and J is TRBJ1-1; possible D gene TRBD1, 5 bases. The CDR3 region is CASRQTEYTEAFF. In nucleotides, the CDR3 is TGTGCCAGCAGGCAGACAGAGTACACTGAAGCTTTCTTT.